The source of this T cell receptor (beta chain) is a study of T cells in lung cancer brain metastases (dated by TCRdb to 2017 to 2018). About the full investigation: Seventeen of the 20 patients had a history of tobacco use, with a median of around 41 pack-years. Of the 20 or so patients, around 19 received no interval therapy between resection of the primary and resection of the metastasis. The median interval between acquisition of the primary specimen and acquisition of the brain metastasis specimen was 300 to 450 days. The study compared TCR beta CDR3 repertoires between fully resected primary non-small cell lung cancers and paired brain metastases. The cohort comprised some 20 patients contributing 40 or so specimens, one primary lung lesion and one brain metastasis each. The median age of the patients at first diagnosis was roughly 56 years, and the group included about nine males and 11 to 12 females. An average DNA integrity number of approximately 3.7 was found in both primary and metastatic specimens, and no significant difference was detected between sites. Overall study outcomes, separate from this receptor: Effects of preoperative corticosteroids on T cell infiltration in brain metastases could not be controlled. The ten most abundant clones accounted for a significantly larger fraction of the repertoire in brain metastases than in primaries, which suggests clonal expansion. Brain metastases contained significantly fewer unique productive clones than the paired primaries (median approximately 1,500 versus 4,300). DNA fragmentation in FFPE samples may have prevented retrieval of the complete infiltrating T cell repertoire. Most clones were lesion-specific, with limited overlap between paired lesions (mean Morisita index approximately 0.24).

This clone was detected once. Its antigen is currently not known. It has no much larger one-base neighbor in the sample; base qualities were not kept. Sequences WNHNN (CDR1) and SYGVQD (CDR2) are obtained from the germline V gene (reference sequence). The CDR3 covers 13 residues, taking in both the cysteine and the phenylalanine. This entry keeps only the CDR3 DNA: 39 bases, framed from base 1. V and J lose 0 bases and 3 bases, and a span of 4 bases separates them. Between roughly 2 and 5.5 ug genomic DNA was input per sample, with paired samples receiving equal DNA input. TCR beta libraries were constructed in two PCR steps with the immunoSEQ hsTCRbeta Kit, which uses multiplexed V and J gene primers. Pooled libraries, together with positive and negative controls, were sequenced on an Illumina MiSeq with a 100-cycle paired-end protocol. Turning to the authors' computational methods: Raw data were processed by the immunoSEQ vendor into normalized, annotated TCR beta repertoire reports. Richness was defined as unique clones by nucleotide sequence, with iChao1 and Efron-Thisted estimators extrapolating total richness. To characterize and compare the paired lesions, the analysis used Pielou's evenness, Simpson's index, the proportional abundance of the top-ten clones, and the Morisita overlap index. TCRdb re-hosts the immuneACCESS table, in-frame sequences only. Its copies lack some clones; in the studies checked, an unresolved V gene accounts for under half of them, and the cause for the rest is not known. The V and J calls and clone size were taken over from that table, and D and trimming were inferred from the DNA. This sample comprises 5,600 or so clones, over 65% of them detected only once. In total, the top ten clones hold 6.2% of the sample.

Patients had resection for either synchronous oligometastatic disease or delayed recurrence of a solitary brain metastasis. To avoid including cancers other than NSCLC, any patient with a history of multiple malignancies was excluded. Using marked H&E slides as a guide, tumor areas were macrodissected from several unstained about 10 um sections that had been deparaffinized. All specimens were formalin-fixed and paraffin-embedded (FFPE). Genomic DNA was extracted using the AllPrep DNA/RNA FFPE Kit. The chain is made from TRBV10-1 and TRBJ2-3, with the identity of the D gene unclear. This sequence was found in a man aged 50-60 years with non-small cell lung cancer that had spread to the brain. Source material: tumor tissue from a brain metastasis. The sample's cell subset or site label, in plain terms: paired resected brain metastasis. The DNA sequence reads TGCGCCAGCAGTGAGTCGTGGACAGATACGCAGTATTTT. Translated, it reads CASSESWTDTQYF.